Listed here are 6 T cell receptor beta chains from one sample, sequenced in a study of shared clonotypes between healthy human individuals. Libraries were prepared by immunoSEQ multiplex PCR; TCRdb keeps only in-frame clonotypes and omits some of them. Counted here are a few million clones, 93% occurring once; the ten biggest clones make up 0.35% to 0.5%. Sequenced sample: naive CD4+ T cells from PBMCs. Subset denoted: CD45RA+ positively selected. The receptors derive from a man between 18 and 29 years old in good health. Some clones in this sample may be carry-over from other donors' samples.

This clone was found a few times. This chain uses TRBV5-1 with TRBJ1-3, with unresolved D. Germline V gives CDR1 SGHRS, CDR2 YFSETQ. The CDR3 totals 12 residues. V was cut by 0 bases and J by 8 bases, with 6 bases left in between. CDR3 in amino acids: CASSLDGDTIYF. As DNA, the CDR3 is TGCGCCAGCAGCTTGGACGGGGACACCATATATTTT.

The gene calls are TRBV27 and TRBJ1-3; unclear D gene. The CDR3 consists of 14 residues. The V gene lost 10 bases and the J gene lost 0 bases, with 13 bases spanning the gap. Germline CDR1 and CDR2: MNHEY and SMNVEV (reference sequence). The chain's CDR3 is CATSPVYSGNTIYF. The CDR3, as DNA: TGTGCCACTTCCCCGGTCTACTCTGGAAACACCATATATTTT.

V usage is TRBV6-5 and J usage is TRBJ2-6; a possible D gene is TRBD1 (6 bases). The germline gives CDR1 MNHEY, CDR2 SVGAGI. The CDR3 has 15 amino acids. Trimming cost V 6 bases and J 1 base, with 10 bases left between them. In nucleotides, the CDR3 is TGTGCCAGCAGCCCCGGGACATCTGGGGCCAACGTCCTGACTTTC. Translated, it gives CASSPGTSGANVLTF.

J is TRBJ1-3 and V is TRBV7-9; 7 bases line up with TRBD1. Unmatched junction bases numbered 8, after V lost 0 bases and J lost 3 bases. Per germline, CDR1 SEHNR and CDR2 FQNEAQ (reference sequence). CDR3 size: 17 residues. As DNA, the CDR3 is TGTGCCAGCAGCTTAGCCGCAGCAGGGGGGAATGGAAACACCATATATTTT. As protein: CASSLAAAGGNGNTIYF. Variable domain in full (rest from reference TRBV7-9 and TRBJ1-3): DTGVSQNPRHKITKRGQNVTFRCDPISEHNRLYWYRQTLGQGPEFLTYFQNEAQLEKSRLLSDRFSAERPKGSFSTLEIQRTEQGDSAMYLCASSLAAAGGNGNTIYFGEGSWLTVV.

The rearrangement uses TRBV4-2 and TRBJ1-3; D ambiguous. Germline V lookup: CDR1 LGHNA, CDR2 YNFKEQ. The CDR3 totals 14 residues. The V and J ends lost 6 bases and 2 bases respectively, with 11 bases between them. The CDR3 reads CASRTDGAGNTIYF. The CDR3 DNA reads as TGTGCCAGCAGGACTGATGGGGCTGGAAACACCATATATTTT.

This clone was seen a few times. This chain links TRBV30 with TRBJ1-4, with D unresolved. The germline V gene has CDR1 GTSNPN and CDR2 SVGIG (reference sequence). The CDR3 covers 12 residues. V lost 5 bases to trimming and J lost 11 bases, with 15 bases between them. The CDR3 DNA is TGTGCCTGGGACCGCGATCAAGGGAAACTGTTTTTT. Residues: CAWDRDQGKLFF.